This T cell receptor (beta chain) came from a study of naive and memory T cell subsets. Overall study findings and caveats: Activation and differentiation may alter RNA-based TCR counts. Over 90% of naive TCR sequences appeared only once, unlike memory subsets.

In this sample, this clonotype turned up a few times. The antigen is unknown. The beta constant-region primer was an equimolar mix of two oligonucleotides covering TRBC1 and TRBC2. The ligated cDNA underwent four PCR rounds using SP2 and nested alpha and beta constant-region primers. TCRdb redid the calling of the UMI-ligation and nested PCR reads with MiXCR, one entry per CDR3 protein. Of some 30,000 distinct CDR3 sequences in the sample, approximately 18% are singletons; the top ten hold less than 3.5%. Trimming cost V 2 bases and J 5 bases; bases outside gene matches: 6. This CDR3 has 15 residues. Per the germline V gene, CDR1 is SEHNR and CDR2 is FQNEAQ (reference sequence).

This sequence was found in a human donor in good health. The V and J genes are TRBV7-9 and TRBJ2-5; 9 bases are a match to TRBD1. Sequenced material: effector memory CD4+ T cells from blood. Indicated subset: effector memory, CD45RA- CD27-. CDR3 region: CASSLIWDRDETQYF. In DNA, the CDR3 is TGTGCCAGCAGCTTAATTTGGGACAGGGACGAGACCCAGTACTTC.